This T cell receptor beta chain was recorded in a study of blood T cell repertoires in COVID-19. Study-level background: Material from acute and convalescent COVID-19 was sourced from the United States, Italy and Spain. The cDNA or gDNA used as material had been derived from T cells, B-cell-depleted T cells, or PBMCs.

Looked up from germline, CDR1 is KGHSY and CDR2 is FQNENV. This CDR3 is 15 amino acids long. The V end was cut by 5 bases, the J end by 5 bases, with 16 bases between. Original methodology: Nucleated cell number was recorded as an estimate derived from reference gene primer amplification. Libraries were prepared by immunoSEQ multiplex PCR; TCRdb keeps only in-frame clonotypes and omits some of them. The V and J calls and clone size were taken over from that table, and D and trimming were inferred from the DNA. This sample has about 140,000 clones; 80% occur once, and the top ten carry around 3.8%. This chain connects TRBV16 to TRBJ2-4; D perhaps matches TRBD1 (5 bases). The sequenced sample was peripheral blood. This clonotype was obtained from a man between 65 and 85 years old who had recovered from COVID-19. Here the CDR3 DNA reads TGTGCCAGCAGCACTCCAGGGTTGGGGCAAAACATTCAGTACTTC. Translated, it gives CASSTPGLGQNIQYF.